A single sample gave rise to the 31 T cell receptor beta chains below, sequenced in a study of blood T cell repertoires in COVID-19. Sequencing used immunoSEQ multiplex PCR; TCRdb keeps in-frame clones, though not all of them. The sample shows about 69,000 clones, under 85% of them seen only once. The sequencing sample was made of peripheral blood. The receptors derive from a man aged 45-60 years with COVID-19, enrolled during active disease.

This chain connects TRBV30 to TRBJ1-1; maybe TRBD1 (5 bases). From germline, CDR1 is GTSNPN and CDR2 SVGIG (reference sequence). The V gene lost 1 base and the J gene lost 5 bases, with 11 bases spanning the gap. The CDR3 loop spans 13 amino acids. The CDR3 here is CAWSGQGGTEAFF. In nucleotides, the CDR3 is TGTGCCTGGAGTGGGCAGGGTGGGACTGAAGCTTTCTTT.

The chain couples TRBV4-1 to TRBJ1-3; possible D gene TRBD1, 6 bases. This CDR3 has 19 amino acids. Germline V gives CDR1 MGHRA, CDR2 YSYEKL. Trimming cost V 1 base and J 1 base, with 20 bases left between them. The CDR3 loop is CASSQGTQGKLRSGNTIYF. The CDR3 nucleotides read TGCGCCAGCAGCCAAGGCACTCAGGGGAAGCTTAGGTCTGGAAACACCATATATTTT.

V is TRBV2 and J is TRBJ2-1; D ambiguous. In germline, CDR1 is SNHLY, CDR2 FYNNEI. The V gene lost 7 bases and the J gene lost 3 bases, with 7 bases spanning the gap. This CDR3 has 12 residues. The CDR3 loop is CASKNYYNEQFF. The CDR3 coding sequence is TGTGCCAGCAAAAACTACTACAATGAGCAGTTCTTC.

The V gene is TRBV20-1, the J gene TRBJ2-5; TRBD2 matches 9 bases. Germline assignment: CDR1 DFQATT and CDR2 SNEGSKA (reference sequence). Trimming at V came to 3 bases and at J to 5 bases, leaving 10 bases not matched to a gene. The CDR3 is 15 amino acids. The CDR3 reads CSASRGGGAVETQYF. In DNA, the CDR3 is TGCAGTGCTAGTCGGGGCGGGGGGGCCGTGGAGACCCAGTACTTC.

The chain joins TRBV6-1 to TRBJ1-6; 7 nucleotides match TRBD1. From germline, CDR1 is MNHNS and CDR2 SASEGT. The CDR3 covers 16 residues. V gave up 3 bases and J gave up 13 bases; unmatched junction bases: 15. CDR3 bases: TGTGCCAGCAGTGAGGTTGTCGGGGCAGGGGGTGTGCCCCTCCACTTT. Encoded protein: CASSEVVGAGGVPLHF.

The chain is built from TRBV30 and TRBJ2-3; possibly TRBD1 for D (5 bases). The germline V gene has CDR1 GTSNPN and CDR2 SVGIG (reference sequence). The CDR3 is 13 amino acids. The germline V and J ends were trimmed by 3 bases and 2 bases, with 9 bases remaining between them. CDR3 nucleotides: TGTGCCTGGAGATCAGGGTCCACAGATACGCAGTATTTT. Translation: CAWRSGSTDTQYF. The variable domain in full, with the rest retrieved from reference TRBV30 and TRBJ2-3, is SQTIHQWPATLVQPVGSPLSLECTVEGTSNPNLYWYRQAAGRGLQLLFYSVGIGQISSEVPQNLSASRPQDRQFILSSKKLLLSDSGFYLCAWRSGSTDTQYFGPGTRLTVL.

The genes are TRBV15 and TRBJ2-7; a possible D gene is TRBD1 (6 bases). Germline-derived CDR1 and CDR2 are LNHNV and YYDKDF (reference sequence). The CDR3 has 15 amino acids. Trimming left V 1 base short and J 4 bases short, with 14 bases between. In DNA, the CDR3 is TGTGCCACCAGCAGAGGACAGGAGACTATTTACGAGCAGTACTTC. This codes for CATSRGQETIYEQYF.

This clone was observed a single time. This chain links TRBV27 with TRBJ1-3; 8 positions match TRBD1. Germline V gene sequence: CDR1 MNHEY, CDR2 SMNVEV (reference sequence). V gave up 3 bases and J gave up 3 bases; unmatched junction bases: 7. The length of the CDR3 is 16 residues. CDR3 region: CASSFTGTGDGNTIYF. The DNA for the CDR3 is TGTGCCAGCAGTTTCACCGGGACAGGCGATGGAAACACCATATATTTT.

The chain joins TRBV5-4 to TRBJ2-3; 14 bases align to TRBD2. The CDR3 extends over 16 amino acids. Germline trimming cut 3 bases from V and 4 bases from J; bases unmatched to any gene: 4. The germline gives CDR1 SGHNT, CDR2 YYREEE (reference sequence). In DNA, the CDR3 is TGTGCCAGCAGCTCCAGACTAGCGGGGGGGGCAGATACGCAGTATTTT. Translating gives CASSSRLAGGADTQYF.

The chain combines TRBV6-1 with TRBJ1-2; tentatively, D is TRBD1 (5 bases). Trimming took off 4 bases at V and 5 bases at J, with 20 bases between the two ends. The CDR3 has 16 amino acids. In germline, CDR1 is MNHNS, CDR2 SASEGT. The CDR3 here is CASSGSTWGGSYGYTF. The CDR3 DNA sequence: TGTGCCAGCAGTGGAAGCACTTGGGGGGGATCTTATGGCTACACCTTC.

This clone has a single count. CDR3 bases: TGTGCCAGCAGGCTGACAGGGGTGAGTAGCAATCAGCCCCAGCATTTT. Amino acid sequence: CASRLTGVSSNQPQHF. The chain recombines TRBV27 with TRBJ1-5, with 8 bases matching TRBD1. CDR1 is MNHEY, CDR2 SMNVEV, per germline (reference sequence). CDR3 length: 16 amino acids. Trimming cost V 6 bases and J 0 bases; bases outside gene matches: 7.

CDR3 in amino acids: CAWSVSGGITDTQYF. CDR3 DNA: TGTGCCTGGAGTGTCAGCGGGGGGATCACAGATACGCAGTATTTT. V gene TRBV30 combines with J gene TRBJ2-3, with TRBD2 identical over 9 bases. This CDR3 is 15 amino acids long. Germline V gene lookup returns CDR1 GTSNPN and CDR2 SVGIG (reference sequence). V trimming: 0 bases; J trimming: 2 bases; junction bases outside the gene matches: 3.

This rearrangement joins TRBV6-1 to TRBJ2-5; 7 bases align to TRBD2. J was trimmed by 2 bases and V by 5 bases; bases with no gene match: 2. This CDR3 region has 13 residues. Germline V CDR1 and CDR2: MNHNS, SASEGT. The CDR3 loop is CASSWDYQETQYF. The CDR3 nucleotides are TGTGCCAGCAGTTGGGACTATCAAGAGACCCAGTACTTC.

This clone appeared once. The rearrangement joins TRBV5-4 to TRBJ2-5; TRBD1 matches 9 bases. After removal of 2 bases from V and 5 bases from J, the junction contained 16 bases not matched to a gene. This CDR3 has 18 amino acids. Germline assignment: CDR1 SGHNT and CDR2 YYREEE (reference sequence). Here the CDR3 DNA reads TGTGCCAGCAGCTTTGGCACAGGGGGCCCTACGGGTTCGGAGACCCAGTACTTC. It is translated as CASSFGTGGPTGSETQYF.

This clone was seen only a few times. The CDR3 protein is CASSIATGYYQPQHF. The CDR3, as DNA: TGTGCCAGTAGTATTGCGACAGGGTATTATCAGCCCCAGCATTTT. The chain joins TRBV19 to TRBJ1-5; TRBD1 aligns across 7 bases. This CDR3 comprises 15 residues. Per the germline V gene, CDR1 is LNHDA and CDR2 is SQIVND (reference sequence). V lost 3 bases, J lost 5 bases, and 7 bases stayed unmatched.

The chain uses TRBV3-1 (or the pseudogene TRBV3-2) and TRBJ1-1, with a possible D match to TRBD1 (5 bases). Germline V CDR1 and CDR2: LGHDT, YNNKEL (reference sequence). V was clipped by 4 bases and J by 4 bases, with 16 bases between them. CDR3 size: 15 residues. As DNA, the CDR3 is TGTGCCAGCAGCCCGATTACGGGGGTGGGCACTGAAGCTTTCTTT. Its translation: CASSPITGVGTEAFF.

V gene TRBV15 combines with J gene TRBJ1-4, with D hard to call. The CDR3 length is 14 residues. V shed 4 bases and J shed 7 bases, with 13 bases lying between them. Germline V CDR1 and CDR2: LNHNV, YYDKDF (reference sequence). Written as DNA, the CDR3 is TGTGCCACCAGCAAGCCGGGTCAAGGTGAAAAACTGTTTTTT. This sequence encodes CATSKPGQGEKLFF.

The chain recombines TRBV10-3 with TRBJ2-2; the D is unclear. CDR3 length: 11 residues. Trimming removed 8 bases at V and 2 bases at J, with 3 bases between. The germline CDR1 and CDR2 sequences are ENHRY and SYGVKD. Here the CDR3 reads CAILNTGELFF. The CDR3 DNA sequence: TGTGCCATCCTAAACACCGGGGAGCTGTTTTTT.

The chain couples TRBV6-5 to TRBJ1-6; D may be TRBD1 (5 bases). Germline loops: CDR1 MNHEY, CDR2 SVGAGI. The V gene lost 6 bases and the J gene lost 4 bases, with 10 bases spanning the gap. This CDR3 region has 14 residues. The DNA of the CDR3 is TGTGCCAGCAGGCCCGGACATTATAATTCACCCCTCCACTTT. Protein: CASRPGHYNSPLHF.

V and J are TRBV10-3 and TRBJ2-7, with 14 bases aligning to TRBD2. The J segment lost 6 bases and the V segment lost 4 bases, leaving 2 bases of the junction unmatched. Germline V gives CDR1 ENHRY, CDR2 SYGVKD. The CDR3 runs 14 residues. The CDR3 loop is CAISGLAGGPEQYF. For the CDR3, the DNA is TGTGCCATCAGTGGACTAGCGGGGGGGCCCGAGCAGTACTTC.

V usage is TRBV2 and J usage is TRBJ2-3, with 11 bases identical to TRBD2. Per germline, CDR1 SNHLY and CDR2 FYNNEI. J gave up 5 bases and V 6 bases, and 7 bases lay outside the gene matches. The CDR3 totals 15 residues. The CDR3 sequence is CASRSLAGGGDTQYF. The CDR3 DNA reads TGTGCCAGCAGATCCCTAGCGGGGGGTGGAGATACGCAGTATTTT.

The CDR3 protein is CASSLRLAENTGELFF. The CDR3 bases are TGCGCCAGCAGCTTAAGACTAGCGGAGAACACCGGGGAGCTGTTTTTT. The gene calls are TRBV5-1 and TRBJ2-2, with TRBD2 matching over 9 bases. CDR1 and CDR2 (germline): SGHRS, YFSETQ. The CDR3 is 16 residues long. With V trimmed by 2 bases and J by 1 base, 3 bases remained unmatched.

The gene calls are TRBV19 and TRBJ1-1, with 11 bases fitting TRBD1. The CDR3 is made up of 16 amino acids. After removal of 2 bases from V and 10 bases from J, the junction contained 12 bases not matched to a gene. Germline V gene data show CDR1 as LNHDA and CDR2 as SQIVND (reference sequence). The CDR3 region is CASSIWDRGTRVGAFF. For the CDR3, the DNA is TGTGCCAGTAGTATATGGGACAGGGGGACGCGCGTGGGAGCTTTCTTT.

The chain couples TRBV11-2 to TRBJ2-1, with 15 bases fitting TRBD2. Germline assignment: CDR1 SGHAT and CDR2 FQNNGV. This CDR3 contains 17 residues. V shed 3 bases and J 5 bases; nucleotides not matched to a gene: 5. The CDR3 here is CASSLGGLAGGHNEQFF. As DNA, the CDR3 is TGTGCCAGCAGCTTGGGTGGACTAGCGGGGGGGCACAATGAGCAGTTCTTC.

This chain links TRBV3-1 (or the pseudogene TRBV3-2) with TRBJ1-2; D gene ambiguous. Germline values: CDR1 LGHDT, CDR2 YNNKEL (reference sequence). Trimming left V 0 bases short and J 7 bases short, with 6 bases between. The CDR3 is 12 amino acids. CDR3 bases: TGTGCCAGCAGCCAAGAGGGCCTTGGCTACACCTTC. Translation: CASSQEGLGYTF.

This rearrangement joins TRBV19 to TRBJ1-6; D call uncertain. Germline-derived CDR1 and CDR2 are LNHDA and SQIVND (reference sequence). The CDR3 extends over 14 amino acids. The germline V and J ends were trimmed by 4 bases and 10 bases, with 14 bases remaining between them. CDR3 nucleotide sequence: TGTGCCAGTAGTAGCCATGGGGAGGGATCACCCCTCCACTTT. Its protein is CASSSHGEGSPLHF.

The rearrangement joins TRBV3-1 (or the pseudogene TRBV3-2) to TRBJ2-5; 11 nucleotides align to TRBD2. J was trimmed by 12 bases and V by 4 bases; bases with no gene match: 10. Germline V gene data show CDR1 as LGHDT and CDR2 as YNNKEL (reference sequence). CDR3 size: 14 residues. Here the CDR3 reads CASSLRTSGSGEYF. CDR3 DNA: TGTGCCAGCAGCCTTCGGACTAGCGGGTCCGGAGAGTACTTC.

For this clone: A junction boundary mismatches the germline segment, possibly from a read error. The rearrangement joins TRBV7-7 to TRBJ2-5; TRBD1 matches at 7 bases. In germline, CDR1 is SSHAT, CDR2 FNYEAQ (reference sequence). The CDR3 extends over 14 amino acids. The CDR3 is CASSPGTAQETQYF. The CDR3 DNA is TGTGCTAGCAGCCCAGGGACAGCCCAAGAGACCCAGTACTTC.

CDR3 sequence (DNA): TGCGCCAGCAGTCGGGGGACAGGGAACACTGAAGCTTTCTTT. It codes for CASSRGTGNTEAFF. The rearrangement uses TRBV10-1 and TRBJ1-1; 8 positions agree with TRBD1. V lost 5 bases and J lost 1; bases outside the gene matches: 3. The V gene's germline CDR1 is WNHNN and CDR2 SYGVQD (reference sequence). The CDR3 sequence is 14 residues long.

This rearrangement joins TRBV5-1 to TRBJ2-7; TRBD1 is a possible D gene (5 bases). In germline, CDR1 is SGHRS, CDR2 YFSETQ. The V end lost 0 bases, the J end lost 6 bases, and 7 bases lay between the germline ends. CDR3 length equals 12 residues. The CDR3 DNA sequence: TGCGCCAGCAGCTTGGAGGGGTCCGAGCAGTACTTC. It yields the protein CASSLEGSEQYF.

The CDR3, as DNA: TGTGCCATAGGGGACAGGACTCGAGAGGAGACCCAGTACTTC. Translation gives CAIGDRTREETQYF. This chain uses TRBV6-1 with TRBJ2-5; the match to TRBD1 covers 8 bases. The germline CDR1 and CDR2 sequences are MNHNS and SASEGT. V was pared by 10 bases and J by 5 bases, with 12 bases of the junction left unmatched. CDR3 length equals 14 residues.